One and the same sample provided the 31 T cell receptor beta chains below, sequenced in a study of blood T cell repertoires in COVID-19. Data came from immunoSEQ multiplex PCR; TCRdb stores just in-frame clones and leaves some out. Here the sample spans 250,000 or so clones, over 80% being singletons. Sequencing was carried out using PBMCs or T cells enriched from blood (not recorded which). The receptor set was obtained from a woman aged 25 to 39 with acute COVID-19.

The V gene is TRBV9, the J gene TRBJ2-2; the D gene is possibly TRBD1 (5 bases). CDR1 and CDR2 (germline): SGDLS, YYNGEE. The CDR3 is made up of 13 amino acids. V lost 0 bases, J lost 6 bases, and 6 bases lay in between. This CDR3 is CASSVVGPGELFF. Written as DNA, the CDR3 is TGTGCCAGCAGCGTAGTGGGGCCCGGGGAGCTGTTTTTT.

The sample holds a few counts of this clone. The chain couples TRBV3-1 (or the pseudogene TRBV3-2) to TRBJ2-1, with 9 positions matching TRBD1. The CDR3 extends over 15 amino acids. V was pared by 5 bases and J by 3 bases, with 5 bases of the junction left unmatched. Germline V gene sequence: CDR1 LGHDT, CDR2 YNNKEL (reference sequence). In DNA form, the CDR3 reads TGTGCCAGCAGCAAAAACAGGGGGCTCTACAATGAGCAGTTCTTC. This sequence encodes CASSKNRGLYNEQFF.

The V and J genes are TRBV27 and TRBJ2-3; 9 bases line up with TRBD1. Unmatched junction bases numbered 16, after V lost 10 bases and J lost 5 bases. CDR1 is MNHEY, CDR2 SMNVEV, per germline (reference sequence). The CDR3 covers 16 residues. The CDR3 DNA is TGTGCCACTGGGGCGGGACAGGGTCTAGGTAGAGATACGCAGTATTTT. Translation gives CATGAGQGLGRDTQYF.

The chain couples TRBV3-1 (or the pseudogene TRBV3-2) to TRBJ2-2, with TRBD2 as a possible D gene (6 bases). The CDR3 loop spans 19 amino acids. Trimming removed 0 bases at V and 1 base at J, with 18 bases between. The germline V gene encodes CDR1 LGHDT and CDR2 YNNKEL (reference sequence). The CDR3 coding sequence is TGTGCCAGCAGCCAAGACCGGGGGAGTCCGTCTGGGAACACCGGGGAGCTGTTTTTT. This gives the protein CASSQDRGSPSGNTGELFF.

The chain is built from TRBV7-3 and TRBJ1-1; no clear D gene. V lost 5 bases to trimming and J lost 0 bases, with 7 bases between them. Germline loops: CDR1 SGHTA, CDR2 FQGTGA. The CDR3 totals 13 residues. The CDR3, as DNA: TGTGCCAGCAGCATACAAGTGAACACTGAAGCTTTCTTT. It yields the protein CASSIQVNTEAFF.

The chain recombines TRBV5-1 with TRBJ2-7; perhaps TRBD1 as D (6 bases). The germline gives CDR1 SGHRS, CDR2 YFSETQ. V gave up 0 bases and J gave up 3 bases, with 22 bases separating them. The CDR3 sequence is 18 residues long. The CDR3 loop is CASSLGLGAGTSNYEQYF. CDR3 bases: TGCGCCAGCAGCTTGGGGTTGGGGGCCGGGACATCTAACTACGAGCAGTACTTC.

The V call is TRBV28, the J call TRBJ2-7, with 12 bases lining up with TRBD2. V lost 5 bases and J lost 2; bases outside the gene matches: 4. This CDR3 has 15 amino acids. Germline V CDR1 and CDR2: MDHEN, SYDVKM. For the CDR3, the DNA is TGTGCCAGCAGTCGAGGACTAGCGGGAACCTACGAGCAGTACTTC. It encodes CASSRGLAGTYEQYF. The variable domain in full, with the rest retrieved from reference TRBV28 and TRBJ2-7, is DVKVTQSSRYLVKRTGEKVFLECVQDMDHENMFWYRQDPGLGLRLIYFSYDVKMKEKGDIPEGYSVSREKKERFSLILESASTNQTSMYLCASSRGLAGTYEQYFGPGTRLTVT.

V gene TRBV4-1 combines with J gene TRBJ1-6, with D maybe TRBD1 (6 bases). Trimming cost V 0 bases and J 11 bases, with 14 bases left between them. The CDR3 extends over 15 amino acids. The germline V gene has CDR1 MGHRA and CDR2 YSYEKL. In DNA form, the CDR3 reads TGCGCCAGCAGCCAAGAAGGGGGGGAGGGACCACCCCTCCACTTT. Protein product: CASSQEGGEGPPLHF.

This chain joins TRBV29-1 and TRBJ2-1, with 7 positions matching TRBD1. The CDR3 runs 11 residues. The V segment lost 8 bases and the J segment 8 bases; nucleotides outside the gene matches: 6. The V gene's germline CDR1 is SQVTM and CDR2 ANQGSEA. Here the CDR3 reads CSQPQGDEQFF. The CDR3 region has the DNA TGCAGCCAACCCCAGGGGGATGAGCAGTTCTTC.

The chain carries TRBV9 and TRBJ2-1; 12 bases fit TRBD2. CDR1 is SGDLS, CDR2 YYNGEE, per germline. There are 17 residues in the CDR3. V shed 0 bases, J shed 0 bases, and the junction held 1 base outside the gene matches. The CDR3 DNA is TGTGCCAGCAGCGTAGCACTAGCGGGAGGCTCCTACAATGAGCAGTTCTTC. Amino acid sequence: CASSVALAGGSYNEQFF.

This chain joins TRBV12-3 or TRBV12-4 and TRBJ1-2; D gene uncertain. V shed 6 bases and J shed 3 bases, with 11 bases lying between them. The CDR3 is made up of 13 amino acids. The CDR3 nucleotides read TGTGCCAGCAGCCCCGGGGTTGACTATGGCTACACCTTC. It is translated as CASSPGVDYGYTF.

V is TRBV5-1 and J is TRBJ2-2, with TRBD1 matching over 7 bases. This CDR3 contains 14 residues. The V and J ends lost 2 bases and 3 bases, in that order; junction bases with no gene match: 1. Germline V gives CDR1 SGHRS, CDR2 YFSETQ. CDR3 sequence (DNA): TGCGCCAGCAGCTTTGGACAGGACACCGGGGAGCTGTTTTTT. Amino acid sequence: CASSFGQDTGELFF.

A few counts support this clone. This chain joins TRBV7-9 and TRBJ1-1; TRBD1 is a possible D gene (5 bases). CDR3 length: 15 residues. Germline values: CDR1 SEHNR, CDR2 FQNEAQ (reference sequence). The V end was cut by 0 bases, the J end by 4 bases, with 12 bases between. The CDR3 sequence: CASSLAGAQSTEAFF. The DNA for the CDR3 is TGTGCCAGCAGCTTAGCAGGGGCGCAGAGCACTGAAGCTTTCTTT.

This chain uses TRBV4-2 with TRBJ2-1, with 13 bases that match TRBD2. CDR3 length equals 16 residues. Germline values: CDR1 LGHNA, CDR2 YNFKEQ. Trimming at V came to 5 bases and at J to 5 bases, leaving 6 bases not matched to a gene. CDR3 loop: CASSVEGLAGNNEQFF. The DNA of the CDR3 is TGTGCCAGCAGCGTCGAGGGACTAGCGGGAAACAATGAGCAGTTCTTC.

This clone was seen just once. V gene TRBV29-1 combines with J gene TRBJ1-6; TRBD1 might be the D (5 bases). Germline CDR1 reads SQVTM; CDR2 reads ANQGSEA. CDR3 size: 13 residues. V was pared by 5 bases and J by 5 bases, with 10 bases between. The CDR3 loop is CSVTDTDNSPLHF. In DNA, the CDR3 is TGCAGCGTTACGGACACAGATAATTCACCCCTCCACTTT.

Points on this clone: Sequence at one end of the junction differs from germline and may be a read error. V is TRBV14 and J is TRBJ1-2; the D gene is possibly TRBD1 (5 bases). From germline, CDR1 is SGHDN and CDR2 FVKESK. The CDR3 loop spans 12 amino acids. The CDR3 DNA is TGTGCCAGCAGCCAAGAAGGCAGGGACTCACCCTTC. Translating gives CASSQEGRDSPF. The variable domain in full, with the rest retrieved from reference TRBV14 and TRBJ1-2, is EAGVTQFPSHSVIEKGQTVTLRCDPISGHDNLYWYRRVMGKEIKFLLHFVKESKQDESGMPNNRFLAERTGGTYSTLKVQPAELEDSGVYFCASSQEGRDSPFGSGTRLTVV.

This chain connects TRBV4-1 to TRBJ1-5; weak D call: TRBD1 (6 bases). This CDR3 comprises 15 residues. Germline assignment: CDR1 MGHRA and CDR2 YSYEKL. The V end was cut by 0 bases, the J end by 2 bases, with 8 bases between. The CDR3 here is CASSQEAGGNQPQHF. The DNA for the CDR3 is TGCGCCAGCAGCCAAGAGGCAGGGGGCAATCAGCCCCAGCATTTT.

The rearrangement links TRBV24-1 to TRBJ2-1; TRBD2 agrees at 10 bases. Germline CDR1 reads KGHDR; CDR2 reads SFDVKD. The CDR3 is made up of 21 amino acids. Germline trimming cut 3 bases from V and 4 bases from J; bases unmatched to any gene: 20. CDR3 residues: CATSDPITGLAGDLGYNEQFF. The CDR3 region has the DNA TGTGCCACCAGTGATCCAATTACAGGGCTAGCGGGAGACTTGGGATACAATGAGCAGTTCTTC.

The V call is TRBV4-1, the J call TRBJ2-3; 12 bases match TRBD1. Germline assignment: CDR1 MGHRA and CDR2 YSYEKL. The CDR3 loop spans 20 amino acids. V was pared by 0 bases and J by 1 base, with 11 bases of the junction left unmatched. CDR3 amino acids: CASSQEGPGTGGGGTDTQYF. For the CDR3, the DNA is TGCGCCAGCAGCCAAGAAGGGCCGGGGACAGGGGGCGGTGGCACAGATACGCAGTATTTT.

The CDR3 is CASSEGPDTQYF. DNA of the CDR3: TGTGCCAGCAGTGAGGGTCCAGATACGCAGTATTTT. This chain connects TRBV28 to TRBJ2-3; TRBD2 might be the D (5 bases). Trimming removed 5 bases from V and 4 bases from J, with 7 bases in between. Germline V CDR1 and CDR2: MDHEN, SYDVKM. The CDR3 consists of 12 residues. Complete variable domain (other parts from reference TRBV28 and TRBJ2-3): DVKVTQSSRYLVKRTGEKVFLECVQDMDHENMFWYRQDPGLGLRLIYFSYDVKMKEKGDIPEGYSVSREKKERFSLILESASTNQTSMYLCASSEGPDTQYFGPGTRLTVL.

The rearrangement links TRBV27 to TRBJ2-1; 11 nucleotides agree with TRBD1. The CDR3 has 14 amino acids. After removal of 4 bases from V and 8 bases from J, the junction contained 4 bases not matched to a gene. Germline V lookup: CDR1 MNHEY, CDR2 SMNVEV (reference sequence). The CDR3 nucleotides are TGTGCCAGCAGTTCGGGACAGGGGGAATATGAGCAGTTCTTC. Protein: CASSSGQGEYEQFF.

The chain recombines TRBV3-1 (or the pseudogene TRBV3-2) with TRBJ1-2; D call uncertain. CDR3 length: 12 amino acids. Trimming pared 10 bases from V and 7 bases from J, leaving 16 bases between. Germline CDR1 LGHDT, CDR2 YNNKEL (reference sequence). The CDR3 DNA follows: TGTGCCACACAACTCGGGGAGGGTGGCTACACCTTC. Protein: CATQLGEGGYTF.

The chain's CDR3 is CASAPGTGELSGNQPQHF. CDR3 coding DNA: TGTGCCAGTGCACCGGGGACAGGGGAGCTATCCGGCAATCAGCCCCAGCATTTT. This rearrangement joins TRBV19 to TRBJ1-5, with 10 bases fitting TRBD1. Germline V gene data show CDR1 as LNHDA and CDR2 as SQIVND (reference sequence). The CDR3 totals 18 residues. V trimming: 8 bases; J trimming: 2 bases; junction bases outside the gene matches: 15.

CDR3 DNA sequence: TGTGCCAGCAGCGTAGGACAGGGAGGGACTGAAGCTTTCTTT. This codes for CASSVGQGGTEAFF. This chain links TRBV5-4 with TRBJ1-1; TRBD1 agrees at 8 bases. The germline gives CDR1 SGHNT, CDR2 YYREEE (reference sequence). The CDR3 spans 14 residues. The junction had 7 bases not matched to a gene; V was cut back by 4 bases and J by 5 bases.

The chain carries TRBV27 and TRBJ1-6; D might be TRBD1 (5 bases). This CDR3 region has 14 residues. Per germline, CDR1 MNHEY and CDR2 SMNVEV (reference sequence). V was trimmed by 4 bases and J by 7 bases, leaving 11 bases between them. Here the CDR3 reads CASSSREGNSPLHF. In nucleotides, the CDR3 is TGTGCCAGCAGTTCCAGGGAAGGGAATTCACCCCTCCACTTT.

The chain has TRBV3-1 (or the pseudogene TRBV3-2) and TRBJ2-1; TRBD2 aligns across 14 bases. CDR3 size: 17 residues. J was trimmed by 4 bases and V by 5 bases; bases with no gene match: 7. CDR1 is LGHDT and CDR2 is YNNKEL in the germline V gene (reference sequence). The CDR3: CASSERGTSGGYNEQFF. The CDR3 DNA follows: TGTGCCAGCAGCGAAAGGGGGACTAGCGGGGGTTACAATGAGCAGTTCTTC.

This clone was counted once. The chain carries TRBV18 and TRBJ2-7; 12 positions agree with TRBD2. The J segment lost 7 bases and the V segment lost 0 bases, leaving 7 bases of the junction unmatched. This CDR3 has 16 amino acids. Germline V lookup: CDR1 KGHSH, CDR2 LQKENI. The CDR3 region has the DNA TGTGCCAGCTCACCACCAATCACTAGCGGGAGGAGAGAGCAGTACTTC. Encoded protein: CASSPPITSGRREQYF.

This clone was found a few times. This chain links TRBV5-4 with TRBJ2-7; TRBD2 is a possible D gene (5 bases). CDR1 is SGHNT and CDR2 is YYREEE in the germline V gene (reference sequence). The CDR3 extends over 13 amino acids. Trimming left V 4 bases short and J 3 bases short, with 11 bases between. The CDR3 region has the DNA TGTGCCAGCAGCGTTACGGGATTCTACGAGCAGTACTTC. Protein sequence: CASSVTGFYEQYF.

V gene TRBV5-1 combines with J gene TRBJ1-6; the D gene is possibly TRBD1 (6 bases). The V end lost 5 bases, the J end lost 8 bases, and 11 bases lay between the germline ends. Per germline, CDR1 SGHRS and CDR2 YFSETQ. The CDR3 consists of 13 residues. DNA of the CDR3: TGCGCCAGCAGGACCTGGACAGATTCACCCCTCCACTTT. It encodes CASRTWTDSPLHF.

The chain carries TRBV11-2 and TRBJ2-1; TRBD2 matches at 8 bases. CDR1 SGHAT and CDR2 FQNNGV come from the germline V gene. The CDR3 covers 15 residues. The J segment lost 4 bases and the V segment lost 8 bases, leaving 10 bases of the junction unmatched. The CDR3 here is CASQRSSGRYNEQFF. CDR3 coding DNA: TGTGCCAGCCAACGGTCCAGCGGGAGATACAATGAGCAGTTCTTC. The complete variable domain, with remaining parts taken from reference TRBV11-2 and TRBJ2-1, reads EAGVAQSPRYKIIEKRQSVAFWCNPISGHATLYWYQQILGQGPKLLIQFQNNGVVDDSQLPKDRFSAERLKGVDSTLKIQPAKLEDSAVYLCASQRSSGRYNEQFFGPGTRLTVL.

The chain links TRBV28 to TRBJ1-2; D perhaps matches TRBD1 (5 bases). Per the germline V gene, CDR1 is MDHEN and CDR2 is SYDVKM. The CDR3 loop spans 14 amino acids. The ends were cut back, 3 bases at V and 4 bases at J, with 12 bases in the middle. CDR3 in amino acids: CASSFTGGSYGYTF. DNA of the CDR3: TGTGCCAGCAGTTTCACCGGGGGATCCTATGGCTACACCTTC.